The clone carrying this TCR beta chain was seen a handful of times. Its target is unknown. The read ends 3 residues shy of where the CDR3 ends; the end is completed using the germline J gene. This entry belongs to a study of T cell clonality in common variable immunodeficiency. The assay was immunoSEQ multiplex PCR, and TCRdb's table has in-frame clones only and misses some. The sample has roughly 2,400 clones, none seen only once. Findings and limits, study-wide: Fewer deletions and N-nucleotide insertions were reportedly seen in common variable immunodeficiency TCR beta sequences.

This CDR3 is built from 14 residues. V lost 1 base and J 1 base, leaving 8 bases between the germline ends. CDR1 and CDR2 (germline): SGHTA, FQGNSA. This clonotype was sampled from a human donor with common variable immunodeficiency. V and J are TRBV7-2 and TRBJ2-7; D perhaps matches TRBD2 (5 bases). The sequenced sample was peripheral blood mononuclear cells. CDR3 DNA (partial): TGTGCCAGCAGCTTAGAGGACTTATCCTACGAG. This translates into CASSLEDLSYE. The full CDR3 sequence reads CASSLEDLSYEQYF.